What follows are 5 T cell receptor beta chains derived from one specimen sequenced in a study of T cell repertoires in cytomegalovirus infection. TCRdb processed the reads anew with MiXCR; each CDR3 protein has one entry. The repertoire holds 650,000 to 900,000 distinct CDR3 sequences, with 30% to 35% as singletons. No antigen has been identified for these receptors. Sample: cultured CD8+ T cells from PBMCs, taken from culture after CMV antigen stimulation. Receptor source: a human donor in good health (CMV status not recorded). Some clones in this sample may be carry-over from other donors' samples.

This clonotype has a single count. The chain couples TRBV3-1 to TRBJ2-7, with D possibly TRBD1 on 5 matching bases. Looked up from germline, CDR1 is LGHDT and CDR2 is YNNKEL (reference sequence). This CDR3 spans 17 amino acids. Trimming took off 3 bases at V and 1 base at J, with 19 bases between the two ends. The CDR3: CASSHRLTQGDSYEQYV. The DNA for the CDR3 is TGTGCCAGCAGCCACCGCCTTACGCAGGGTGATTCCTACGAGCAGTACGTC.

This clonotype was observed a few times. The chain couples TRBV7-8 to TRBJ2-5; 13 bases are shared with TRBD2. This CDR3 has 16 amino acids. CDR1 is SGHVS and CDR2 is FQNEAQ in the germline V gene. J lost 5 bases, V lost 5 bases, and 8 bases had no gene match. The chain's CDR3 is CASSTSGGAVGETQYF. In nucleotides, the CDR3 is TGTGCCAGCAGCACTAGCGGGGGGGCCGTAGGGGAGACCCAGTACTTC.

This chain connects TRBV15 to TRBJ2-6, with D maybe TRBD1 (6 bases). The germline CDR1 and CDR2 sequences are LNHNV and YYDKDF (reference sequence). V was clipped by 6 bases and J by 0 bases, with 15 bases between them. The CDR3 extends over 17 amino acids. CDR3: CATRRSQGSSGANVLTF. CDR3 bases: TGTGCCACCAGACGGAGTCAGGGGAGCTCTGGGGCCAACGTCCTGACTTTC.

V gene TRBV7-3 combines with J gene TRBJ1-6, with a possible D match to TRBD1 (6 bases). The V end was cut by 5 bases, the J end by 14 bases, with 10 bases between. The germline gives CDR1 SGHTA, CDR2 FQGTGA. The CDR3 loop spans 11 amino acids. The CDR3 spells CASSPRGALHF. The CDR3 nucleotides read TGTGCCAGCAGCCCGAGGGGGGCCCTCCACTTT.

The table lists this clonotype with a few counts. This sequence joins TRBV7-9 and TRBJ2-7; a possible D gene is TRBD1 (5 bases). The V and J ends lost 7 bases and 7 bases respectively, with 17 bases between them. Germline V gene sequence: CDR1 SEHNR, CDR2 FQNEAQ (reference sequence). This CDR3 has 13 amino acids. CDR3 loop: CASTLDGAGEQYF. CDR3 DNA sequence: TGTGCCAGCACCCTCGATGGGGCCGGAGAGCAGTACTTC.